The 18 T cell receptor beta chains below come from one sample, sequenced in a study of T cells after yellow fever vaccination (dated by TCRdb to the late 2010s). The treatment or condition label of this sample denotes: live attenuated yellow fever vaccine strain. Receptors were amplified or captured by 5' RACE. Sequencing instrument: Illumina NovaSeq 6000. The public reads were reprocessed in TCRdb via fastp at Q25 and MiXCR, keeping in-frame beta chains. For every CDR3 protein sequence, its rows merge into one entry that carries the most common genes and DNA. This sample gives 120,000 or so distinct CDR3 sequences in total; nearly 15% of them show up just once. 35% to 45% of the sample is held by the ten biggest clonotypes. The sample consisted of CD8+ T cells sorted from PBMCs, taken 5 days after the yellow fever booster vaccination. All receptors come from a young man who received the YFV17D yellow fever vaccine.

The V call is TRBV20-1, the J call TRBJ2-7, with TRBD1 matching over 7 bases. This CDR3 comprises 13 residues. CDR1 is DFQATT and CDR2 is SNEGSKA in the germline V gene (reference sequence). J was trimmed by 0 bases and V by 4 bases; bases with no gene match: 3. CDR3 loop: CSATDRSSYEQYF. The CDR3 coding sequence is TGCAGTGCTACGGACAGGAGCTCCTACGAGCAGTACTTC.

This chain uses TRBV4-1 with TRBJ1-6; no definite D call. V was shortened by 1 base and J by 0 bases, with 10 bases between the two germline ends. Germline-derived CDR1 and CDR2 are MGHRA and YSYEKL. The CDR3 spans 17 residues. The CDR3 loop reads CASSQAGTSSYNSPLHF. The CDR3 bases are TGCGCCAGCAGCCAAGCGGGTACGAGCTCCTATAATTCACCCCTCCACTTT.

This clonotype was counted only a few times. The rearrangement links TRBV6-2 or TRBV6-3 to TRBJ2-3, with no clear D. Trimming stripped 5 bases from V and 0 bases from J, with 6 bases between. The CDR3 extends over 13 amino acids. Germline V gene sequence: CDR1 MNHEY, CDR2 SVGEGT. CDR3 protein: CASSAASTDTQYF. The CDR3 nucleotides are TGTGCCAGCAGTGCCGCTAGCACAGATACGCAGTATTTT.

The rearrangement uses TRBV3-1 and TRBJ2-1; a weak D match, TRBD1 (6 bases). Germline CDR1 reads LGHDT; CDR2 reads YNNKEL (reference sequence). The CDR3 contains 14 residues. Trimming removed 6 bases at V and 3 bases at J, with 12 bases between. The DNA of the CDR3 is TGTGCCAGCAGACCGTGGACAGTCTACAATGAGCAGTTCTTC. This codes for CASRPWTVYNEQFF.

The V and J genes are TRBV7-9 and TRBJ2-3; D not resolved. Looked up from germline, CDR1 is SEHNR and CDR2 is FQNEAQ (reference sequence). This CDR3 contains 13 residues. V lost 3 bases to trimming and J lost 1 base, with 5 bases between them. Here the CDR3 DNA reads TGTGCCAGCAGCTTCGGACGCACAGATACGCAGTATTTT. It encodes CASSFGRTDTQYF.

The rearrangement links TRBV6-5 to TRBJ2-1, with 9 nucleotides matching TRBD2. The V gene's germline CDR1 is MNHEY and CDR2 SVGAGI. J was trimmed by 7 bases and V by 5 bases; bases with no gene match: 9. This CDR3 is 15 amino acids long. CDR3 in amino acids: CASSQGRGGQNEQFF. DNA for the CDR3: TGTGCCAGCAGTCAAGGGCGGGGGGGCCAGAATGAGCAGTTCTTC.

The chain combines TRBV24-1 with TRBJ2-5; TRBD2 agrees at 11 bases. The trim removed 3 bases at V and 1 base at J, leaving 6 bases unmatched. The CDR3 spans 17 residues. Germline V gene data show CDR1 as KGHDR and CDR2 as SFDVKD. The CDR3 nucleotides read TGTGCCACCAGTGATCTCCCGGGACTAGCGGTCCAAGAGACCCAGTACTTC. Translating it yields CATSDLPGLAVQETQYF.

This clonotype appeared a few times. The V and J genes are TRBV6-6 and TRBJ2-5, with 8 bases that match TRBD1. Germline CDR1 is MNHNY and CDR2 is SVGAGI (reference sequence). V dropped 5 bases and J dropped 3; count of bases not matched to a gene: 5. The CDR3 sequence is 14 residues long. CDR3 nucleotide sequence: TGTGCCAGCAGTCCGGGACAGGAAAAAGAGACCCAGTACTTC. Its translation is CASSPGQEKETQYF.

The V gene is TRBV5-8, the J gene TRBJ2-3, with TRBD1 identical over 11 bases. The CDR3 is made up of 15 amino acids. Looked up from germline, CDR1 is SGHTS and CDR2 is YDEGEE. With 2 bases clipped from V and 5 bases from J, the junction kept 4 bases outside the gene matches. CDR3 amino acids: CASSFRTGGLDTQYF. DNA for the CDR3: TGTGCCAGCAGCTTCCGGACAGGGGGCTTAGATACGCAGTATTTT. Full variable domain (outside the CDR3, taken from reference TRBV5-8 and TRBJ2-3): EAGVTQSPTHLIKTRGQQATLRCSPISGHTSVYWYQQALGLGLQFLLWYDEGEERNRGNFPPRFSGRQFPNYSSELNVNALELEDSALYLCASSFRTGGLDTQYFGPGTRLTVL.

This clonotype was counted only a few times. The rearrangement links TRBV7-3 to TRBJ2-1; TRBD1 matches at 7 bases. V shed 5 bases and J 10 bases; nucleotides not matched to a gene: 5. CDR1 SGHTA and CDR2 FQGTGA come from the germline V gene. CDR3 length: 12 residues. The CDR3 DNA reads as TGTGCCAGCAGCATTGGGACAGACGAGCAGTTCTTC. It codes for CASSIGTDEQFF.

This clonotype came up a few times. The chain employs TRBV7-9 and TRBJ2-1, with D uncertain. This CDR3 has 14 amino acids. Germline assignment: CDR1 SEHNR and CDR2 FQNEAQ (reference sequence). With 4 bases removed from V and 3 bases from J, the gap between germline ends came to 10 bases. The DNA for the CDR3 is TGTGCCAGCAGCTCTTCAACGGTCTACAATGAGCAGTTCTTC. Protein sequence: CASSSSTVYNEQFF.

This clonotype was seen a handful of times. This chain uses TRBV6-1 with TRBJ1-1; D remains unclear. Germline CDR1 and CDR2: MNHNS and SASEGT. This CDR3 has 14 residues. Trimming removed 7 bases at V and 4 bases at J, with 16 bases between. The CDR3 coding sequence is TGTGCCAGCATCCTAGGCCAGTTGGGCACTGAAGCTTTCTTT. This translates into CASILGQLGTEAFF.

There are a few counts of this clonotype. The chain recombines TRBV13 with TRBJ2-7; D remains unclear. The CDR3 contains 13 residues. The germline V gene has CDR1 PRHDT and CDR2 FYEKMQ (reference sequence). The V gene lost 2 bases and the J gene lost 7 bases, with 12 bases spanning the gap. Here the CDR3 reads CASSLSSTQEQYF. CDR3 sequence (DNA): TGTGCCAGCAGCTTAAGTTCTACTCAGGAGCAGTACTTC.

This clonotype was detected a few times. V usage is TRBV7-2 and J usage is TRBJ2-5; possibly TRBD1 or TRBD2 for D (5 bases each). CDR3 length: 18 amino acids. Trimming left V 5 bases short and J 5 bases short, with 27 bases between. Germline V gene sequence: CDR1 SGHTA, CDR2 FQGNSA. CDR3 bases: TGTGCCAGCAGCCAGAGAGCCCTGCACGGGGCGCAGGTCGAGACCCAGTACTTC. The encoded protein is CASSQRALHGAQVETQYF.

This clonotype was detected only a few times. The chain has TRBV19 and TRBJ2-7; D remains ambiguous. This CDR3 spans 13 amino acids. V lost 6 bases to trimming and J lost 6 bases, with 15 bases between them. Per the germline V gene, CDR1 is LNHDA and CDR2 is SQIVND (reference sequence). Here the CDR3 reads CASSSGWVSEQYF. CDR3 nucleotide sequence: TGTGCCAGTAGCTCAGGATGGGTCTCCGAGCAGTACTTC.

This clonotype showed up just a few times. The rearrangement links TRBV7-8 to TRBJ2-1; TRBD2 might be the D (6 bases). V was cut by 3 bases and J by 7 bases, with 13 bases left in between. The germline V gene has CDR1 SGHVS and CDR2 FQNEAQ. This CDR3 contains 14 residues. Here the CDR3 reads CASSLEGQRNEQFF. CDR3 nucleotide sequence: TGTGCCAGCAGCTTGGAGGGGCAACGGAATGAGCAGTTCTTC.

In DNA form, the CDR3 reads TGTGCCAGCAGTTGGACTAGCGGGCCCACCGGGGAGCTGTTTTTT. Amino acids: CASSWTSGPTGELFF. The chain uses TRBV7-9 and TRBJ2-2, with 11 positions matching TRBD2. This CDR3 spans 15 amino acids. V lost 6 bases and J lost 4; bases outside the gene matches: 4. The germline V gene has CDR1 SEHNR and CDR2 FQNEAQ (reference sequence).

The V and J genes are TRBV7-2 and TRBJ2-3; possible D gene TRBD2, 6 bases. The germline gives CDR1 SGHTA, CDR2 FQGNSA. The CDR3 runs 15 residues. The V end was cut by 1 base, the J end by 6 bases, with 14 bases between. CDR3 amino acids: CASSLEGGGSDTQYF. The CDR3 region has the DNA TGTGCCAGCAGCTTAGAGGGCGGAGGGTCGGATACGCAGTATTTT.